This TCR beta chain is drawn from a study of patients and donors after allogeneic stem cell transplantation. The CDR3 length is 20 residues. The V segment lost 0 bases and the J segment 3 bases; nucleotides outside the gene matches: 20. CDR1 DFQATT and CDR2 SNEGSKA come from the germline V gene (reference sequence). This clonotype came up many times. TCRdb independently ran MiXCR on the RT-PCR reads; one entry per CDR3 protein. The repertoire consists of about a million distinct CDR3 sequences, with more than 15% occurring once and the leading ten covering approximately 5.9%. The sequenced material came from blood, either unsorted or a sorted T cell fraction (not recorded which). The receptor was derived from a human donor who was either an allogeneic HSCT recipient or a stem cell or donor lymphocyte infusion donor (not recorded which). It is not recorded whose cells these are; they may come from a transplant donor. The chain couples TRBV20-1 to TRBJ2-7; the match to TRBD2 covers 10 bases. The CDR3 nucleotides read TGCAGTGCTAGAGACTTTAGGGGGCGACAAACCGGGACTAGCGTCTACGAGCAGTACTTC. Encoded protein: CSARDFRGRQTGTSVYEQYF.